A selection of T cell receptor beta chains follows, all from one sample in a study of spatial heterogeneity in lung cancer. MiXCR, applied by TCRdb to the 5' RACE reads, yields one record per CDR3 protein. The sample lists fewer than 20,000 distinct CDR3 sequences, around 19% occurring once. The sequences come from PBMCs, collected at surgery. Receptors were obtained from a male donor with early-stage non-small cell lung cancer. CDR3s include the opening cysteine and the closing phenylalanine or tryptophan. Fields, in order: D gene, clone size, V gene, J gene, CDR3 protein, CDR3 DNA. A D gene is named only where the DNA matches it firmly. Expanded clones get a size class; other rows say once, few or many, or leave the size out.

d_call: TRBD1; clone_size: many; v_call: TRBV5-1; j_call: TRBJ2-3; cdr3_aa: CASNRLQGANTDTQYF; cdr3_nt: TGCGCCAGCAACCGCCTACAGGGGGCGAACACAGATACGCAGTATTTT
d_call: TRBD2; clone_size: .; v_call: TRBV5-1; j_call: TRBJ2-3; cdr3_aa: CASSFLAGVVDTQYF; cdr3_nt: TGCGCCAGCAGCTTTCTAGCGGGGGTCGTAGATACGCAGTATTTT
d_call: .; clone_size: many; v_call: TRBV3-1; j_call: TRBJ1-1; cdr3_aa: CASSGRDEYTEAFF; cdr3_nt: TGTGCCAGCAGCGGCAGGGATGAGTACACTGAAGCTTTCTTT
d_call: TRBD2; clone_size: .; v_call: TRBV12-3/TRBV12-4; j_call: TRBJ2-3; cdr3_aa: CASCGGGTDTQYF; cdr3_nt: TGTGCCAGTTGCGGGGGGGGAACCGATACGCAGTATTTT
d_call: .; clone_size: many; v_call: TRBV20-1; j_call: TRBJ2-2; cdr3_aa: CSARDRNTGELFF; cdr3_nt: TGCAGTGCTAGAGATCGGAACACCGGGGAGCTGTTTTTT
d_call: .; clone_size: many; v_call: TRBV11-2; j_call: TRBJ1-2; cdr3_aa: CASSLGAGYGYTF; cdr3_nt: TGTGCCAGCAGCTTGGGGGCGGGCTATGGCTACACCTTC
d_call: TRBD1; clone_size: many; v_call: TRBV29-1; j_call: TRBJ2-2; cdr3_aa: CSATGQGNGELFF; cdr3_nt: TGCAGCGCGACAGGACAGGGGAACGGGGAGCTGTTTTTT
d_call: .; clone_size: .; v_call: TRBV27; j_call: TRBJ2-1; cdr3_aa: CASSLETAGFNEQFF; cdr3_nt: TGTGCCAGCAGTTTGGAAACGGCAGGATTCAATGAGCAGTTCTTC
d_call: .; clone_size: medium-sized; v_call: TRBV2; j_call: TRBJ2-1; cdr3_aa: CASSDEGGSYNEQFF; cdr3_nt: TGTGCCAGCAGCGATGAGGGTGGGTCCTACAATGAGCAGTTCTTC
d_call: .; clone_size: many; v_call: TRBV7-6; j_call: TRBJ1-4; cdr3_aa: CASSPLGLNEKLFF; cdr3_nt: TGTGCCAGCAGCCCATTGGGACTTAATGAAAAACTGTTTTTT
d_call: .; clone_size: few; v_call: TRBV12-3/TRBV12-4; j_call: TRBJ2-7; cdr3_aa: CASSPKGGYEQYF; cdr3_nt: TGTGCCAGCAGTCCCAAGGGGGGCTACGAGCAGTACTTC
d_call: .; clone_size: .; v_call: TRBV15; j_call: TRBJ2-7; cdr3_aa: CATSRDATGPSEQYF; cdr3_nt: TGTGCCACCAGCAGAGATGCTACAGGGCCGTCCGAGCAGTACTTC
d_call: .; clone_size: .; v_call: TRBV7-2; j_call: TRBJ2-1; cdr3_aa: CASSAHYNEQFF; cdr3_nt: TGTGCCAGCAGCGCCCATTACAATGAGCAGTTCTTC
d_call: TRBD1; clone_size: medium-sized; v_call: TRBV19; j_call: TRBJ2-6; cdr3_aa: CASSTGTDSFFGANVLTF; cdr3_nt: TGTGCCAGTAGTACCGGGACAGATTCCTTTTTCGGGGCCAACGTCCTGACTTTC
d_call: .; clone_size: .; v_call: TRBV12-3/TRBV12-4; j_call: TRBJ2-1; cdr3_aa: CASSLLGALGRNEQFF; cdr3_nt: TGTGCCAGCAGTTTATTGGGCGCGCTGGGACGTAATGAGCAGTTCTTC
d_call: TRBD2; clone_size: .; v_call: TRBV11-2; j_call: TRBJ2-1; cdr3_aa: CASTLSGVGYNEQFF; cdr3_nt: TGTGCCAGCACCCTAAGCGGGGTTGGCTACAATGAGCAGTTCTTC
d_call: .; clone_size: medium-sized; v_call: TRBV6-2/TRBV6-3; j_call: TRBJ1-6; cdr3_aa: CASSYQDSPLHF; cdr3_nt: TGTGCCAGCAGTTACCAGGATTCACCCCTCCACTTT
d_call: .; clone_size: .; v_call: TRBV29-1; j_call: TRBJ1-1; cdr3_aa: CSVDRKDSMNTEAFF; cdr3_nt: TGCAGCGTTGACCGGAAGGACAGCATGAACACTGAAGCTTTCTTT
d_call: .; clone_size: .; v_call: TRBV13; j_call: TRBJ1-6; cdr3_aa: CASSLADSSSPLHF; cdr3_nt: TGTGCCAGCAGCTTAGCAGACAGCAGTTCACCCCTCCACTTT
d_call: .; clone_size: many; v_call: TRBV27; j_call: TRBJ1-5; cdr3_aa: CASSFHSNQPQHF; cdr3_nt: TGTGCCAGCAGTTTTCATAGCAATCAGCCCCAGCATTTT
d_call: TRBD1; clone_size: few; v_call: TRBV12-3/TRBV12-4; j_call: TRBJ2-2; cdr3_aa: CASRGTAANTGELFF; cdr3_nt: TGTGCCAGCAGAGGGACAGCAGCGAACACCGGGGAGCTGTTTTTT
d_call: TRBD1; clone_size: many; v_call: TRBV5-6; j_call: TRBJ1-6; cdr3_aa: CASSRYGQGVAPLHF; cdr3_nt: TGTGCCAGCAGCAGATATGGACAGGGCGTTGCTCCCCTCCACTTT
d_call: TRBD2; clone_size: many; v_call: TRBV2; j_call: TRBJ2-5; cdr3_aa: CASRSKTGTSGGPLQETQYF; cdr3_nt: TGTGCCAGCAGATCTAAAACCGGGACTAGCGGGGGACCTCTACAAGAGACCCAGTACTTC
d_call: .; clone_size: few; v_call: TRBV7-3; j_call: TRBJ2-2; cdr3_aa: CASSLPGLNTGELFF; cdr3_nt: TGTGCCAGCAGCCTACCCGGTCTCAACACCGGGGAGCTGTTTTTT
d_call: .; clone_size: many; v_call: TRBV5-1; j_call: TRBJ1-2; cdr3_aa: CASSQNTDGYTF; cdr3_nt: TGCGCCAGCAGCCAAAACACTGATGGCTACACCTTC
d_call: .; clone_size: many; v_call: TRBV10-3; j_call: TRBJ1-1; cdr3_aa: CAISPRDAGTEAFF; cdr3_nt: TGTGCCATCAGCCCCAGGGATGCCGGCACTGAAGCTTTCTTT
d_call: .; clone_size: many; v_call: TRBV12-3/TRBV12-4; j_call: TRBJ2-7; cdr3_aa: CASSPLGSGYEQYF; cdr3_nt: TGTGCCAGCAGTCCCCTCGGTTCTGGCTACGAGCAGTACTTC
d_call: TRBD2; clone_size: .; v_call: TRBV3-1; j_call: TRBJ2-3; cdr3_aa: CASSQSGEPQDTQYF; cdr3_nt: TGTGCCAGCAGCCAAAGCGGGGAGCCGCAGGATACGCAGTATTTT
d_call: TRBD2; clone_size: .; v_call: TRBV6-5; j_call: TRBJ2-7; cdr3_aa: CASSSGGNSYEQYF; cdr3_nt: TGTGCCAGCAGTTCGGGGGGGAACTCCTACGAGCAGTACTTC
d_call: .; clone_size: many; v_call: TRBV6-2/TRBV6-3; j_call: TRBJ2-1; cdr3_aa: CASSYWGGETNEQFF; cdr3_nt: TGTGCCAGCAGTTACTGGGGGGGCGAGACCAATGAGCAGTTCTTC
d_call: .; clone_size: once; v_call: TRBV12-3/TRBV12-4; j_call: TRBJ1-4; cdr3_aa: CASSYETGWEKLFF; cdr3_nt: TGTGCCAGCAGTTACGAAACAGGGTGGGAAAAACTGTTTTTT
d_call: .; clone_size: medium-sized; v_call: TRBV5-6; j_call: TRBJ2-5; cdr3_aa: CATRSGQETQYF; cdr3_nt: TGTGCCACCAGATCGGGACAAGAGACCCAGTACTTC
d_call: .; clone_size: few; v_call: TRBV10-3; j_call: TRBJ2-2; cdr3_aa: CATKVGETGELFF; cdr3_nt: TGTGCCACCAAGGTTGGAGAAACCGGGGAGCTGTTTTTT
d_call: TRBD1; clone_size: many; v_call: TRBV10-3; j_call: TRBJ1-1; cdr3_aa: CAISEAGGEAFF; cdr3_nt: TGTGCCATCAGTGAGGCAGGGGGTGAAGCTTTCTTT
d_call: .; clone_size: few; v_call: TRBV6-1; j_call: TRBJ2-1; cdr3_aa: CASSGGLSNNNEQFF; cdr3_nt: TGTGCCAGCAGTGGGGGACTTTCTAACAACAATGAGCAGTTCTTC
d_call: .; clone_size: few; v_call: TRBV30; j_call: TRBJ1-5; cdr3_aa: CAWSDPRGAQPQHF; cdr3_nt: TGTGCCTGGAGTGACCCCCGGGGGGCTCAGCCCCAGCATTTT
d_call: TRBD2; clone_size: .; v_call: TRBV6-2/TRBV6-3; j_call: TRBJ2-1; cdr3_aa: CASSFLPTSGTYNEQFF; cdr3_nt: TGTGCCAGCAGTTTCCTACCTACTAGCGGGACCTACAATGAGCAGTTCTTC
d_call: TRBD1; clone_size: .; v_call: TRBV29-1; j_call: TRBJ2-7; cdr3_aa: CSVVRGQYEQYF; cdr3_nt: TGCAGCGTTGTTAGGGGGCAATACGAGCAGTACTTC
d_call: TRBD1; clone_size: .; v_call: TRBV5-1; j_call: TRBJ2-2; cdr3_aa: CASSSVLTGLLGDTGELFF; cdr3_nt: TGCGCCAGCAGCTCTGTTTTGACAGGGCTGTTAGGGGACACCGGGGAGCTGTTTTTT
d_call: TRBD2; clone_size: many; v_call: TRBV19; j_call: TRBJ2-3; cdr3_aa: CASSIEVVAGGPDTQYF; cdr3_nt: TGTGCCAGTAGTATAGAGGTCGTAGCGGGGGGGCCCGATACGCAGTATTTT
d_call: TRBD1; clone_size: medium-sized; v_call: TRBV7-9; j_call: TRBJ2-4; cdr3_aa: CASSLAGTGADKNIQYF; cdr3_nt: TGTGCCAGCAGCTTAGCAGGGACAGGGGCCGACAAAAACATTCAGTACTTC
d_call: .; clone_size: many; v_call: TRBV12-3/TRBV12-4; j_call: TRBJ2-5; cdr3_aa: CASSLQETQETQYF; cdr3_nt: TGTGCCAGCAGTCTCCAGGAGACCCAAGAGACCCAGTACTTC
d_call: TRBD2; clone_size: .; v_call: TRBV6-1; j_call: TRBJ2-1; cdr3_aa: CASKLAGGVYFEQFF; cdr3_nt: TGTGCCAGCAAACTAGCGGGGGGTGTTTATTTTGAGCAGTTCTTC
d_call: .; clone_size: few; v_call: TRBV30; j_call: TRBJ2-6; cdr3_aa: CAWSGPGANVLTF; cdr3_nt: TGTGCCTGGAGTGGACCTGGGGCCAACGTCCTGACTTTC
d_call: .; clone_size: .; v_call: TRBV27; j_call: TRBJ2-7; cdr3_aa: CASSYNSPGEQYF; cdr3_nt: TGTGCCAGCAGTTATAACAGCCCTGGGGAGCAGTACTTC
d_call: .; clone_size: few; v_call: TRBV29-1; j_call: TRBJ2-1; cdr3_aa: CSVEDVDRQFTYNEQFF; cdr3_nt: TGCAGCGTTGAAGATGTGGACAGACAATTTACTTACAATGAGCAGTTCTTC
d_call: .; clone_size: few; v_call: TRBV7-9; j_call: TRBJ1-1; cdr3_aa: CASSKRGNILNTEAFF; cdr3_nt: TGTGCCAGCAGCAAGAGGGGAAACATCTTGAACACTGAAGCTTTCTTT
d_call: .; clone_size: many; v_call: TRBV18; j_call: TRBJ1-5; cdr3_aa: CASSPNTGKDQPQHF; cdr3_nt: TGTGCCAGCTCACCAAATACAGGGAAGGATCAGCCCCAGCATTTT
d_call: .; clone_size: many; v_call: TRBV12-3/TRBV12-4; j_call: TRBJ2-3; cdr3_aa: CASSSDRATQYF; cdr3_nt: TGTGCCAGCAGTTCTGACAGAGCGACGCAGTATTTT
d_call: TRBD2; clone_size: .; v_call: TRBV2; j_call: TRBJ2-1; cdr3_aa: CASSDPTSGALNEQFF; cdr3_nt: TGTGCCAGCAGTGACCCGACTAGCGGGGCACTCAATGAGCAGTTCTTC
d_call: TRBD1; clone_size: many; v_call: TRBV14; j_call: TRBJ1-2; cdr3_aa: CASSQQGGYGYTF; cdr3_nt: TGTGCCAGCAGCCAACAGGGGGGGTATGGCTACACCTTC